This TCR beta chain was sequenced for a study of blood T cell repertoires in COVID-19. In the original analysis: It was from reference gene primer amplification that nucleated cell counts were estimated. This table comes from immunoSEQ multiplex PCR, and its TCRdb copy is limited to in-frame clones, with some not included. That table furnishes V, J and clone size, whereas the DNA furnished D and trimming. The sample lists fewer than 350,000 clones, around 91% seen once, with less than 2% in the top ten. With V trimmed by 5 bases and J by 5 bases, 4 bases remained unmatched. Germline V gene sequence: CDR1 SQVTM, CDR2 ANQGSEA. The CDR3 spans 12 residues. Participants had their cohort set by participant-reported clinical history.

Sequencing used PBMCs or T cells enriched from blood (not recorded which). This clonotype originated in a woman in her late teens or twenties with acute COVID-19. The chain uses TRBV29-1 and TRBJ2-7; 9 nucleotides agree with TRBD1. CDR3 loop: CSVQTGGNEQYF. The CDR3 DNA is TGCAGCGTTCAGACAGGGGGTAACGAGCAGTACTTC.